The entry that follows covers one T cell receptor (beta chain) sequence. The target antigen is unknown. This specimen comes from a study of T cells after yellow fever vaccination. The overall study: Low-cell-number fractions were prepared with SMART-Seq v4 Ultra Low Input.

By 5'RACE template switching, TCR cDNA was produced, with a universal primer site and UMIs added in the process. MiXCR was run by TCRdb on the 5' RACE reads, yielding one entry per CDR3 protein. The sample includes just over 300,000 distinct CDR3 sequences, approximately 3.8% of them seen just once. V lost 7 bases, J lost 3 bases, and 7 bases stayed unmatched. CDR3 size: 14 residues. Study-wide points: Most clones from primary vaccination were detected again post-booster (roughly 95% CD4, roughly 85% CD8). Though it reached lower strength, the secondary response hit its peak faster, day 5 versus 15.

This receptor was obtained from a young man who received the YFV17D yellow fever vaccine. The sample consisted of PBMCs, taken on the day of the yellow fever booster vaccination. The chain is built from TRBV12-3 or TRBV12-4 and TRBJ1-2; 8 positions agree with TRBD1. CDR3 sequence reads: CASTPGQAYYGYTF. As DNA, the CDR3 is TGTGCCAGCACACCGGGACAGGCGTACTATGGCTACACCTTC.